Listed here are 5 T cell receptor beta chains from one sample, sequenced in a study of shared clonotypes between healthy human individuals. Only in-frame clones appear in the TCRdb table, and some are missing; sequencing was by immunoSEQ multiplex PCR. In the table there are fewer than 2.5 million clones, 93% of which are singletons. The specimen was naive CD4+ T cells from PBMCs. Subset indicated: CD45RA+ positively selected. These receptors all come from a man aged 18-30 years in good health. Some clones in this sample may be carry-over from other donors' samples.

The rearrangement links TRBV15 to TRBJ2-5; no definite D call. Germline assignment: CDR1 LNHNV and CDR2 YYDKDF (reference sequence). The CDR3 loop spans 12 amino acids. Trimming shortened V by 0 bases and J by 5 bases, and 4 bases separated the two germline ends. The CDR3 bases are TGTGCCACCAGCAGAGAGCTGGAGACCCAGTACTTC. It encodes CATSRELETQYF.

CDR3 sequence (DNA): TGTGCCAGCAGCACGGGGGGGACAGTGAACACTGAAGCTTTCTTT. This gives the protein CASSTGGTVNTEAFF. The J gene is TRBJ1-1, the V gene TRBV5-4; 7 bases map to TRBD1. This CDR3 is built from 15 residues. Trimming cost V 4 bases and J 0 bases; bases outside gene matches: 6. Germline CDR1 is SGHNT and CDR2 is YYREEE (reference sequence).

The CDR3 spells CASGTGGRETQYF. CDR3 nucleotide sequence: TGTGCCAGCGGGACAGGGGGCCGGGAGACCCAGTACTTC. The chain carries TRBV27 and TRBJ2-5; 12 bases map to TRBD1. The germline V gene encodes CDR1 MNHEY and CDR2 SMNVEV (reference sequence). Trimming took 8 bases from V and 5 from J; bases not matched to a gene: 3. The CDR3 runs to 13 residues.

This chain joins TRBV6-5 and TRBJ2-1; D tentatively fits TRBD1 or TRBD2 (5 bases each). This CDR3 spans 13 amino acids. Germline CDR1 reads MNHEY; CDR2 reads SVGAGI. Between the trimmed V and J ends, which lost 8 bases and 6 bases, there was a span of 14 bases. The CDR3 sequence is CASRGGLRNEQFF. The CDR3 DNA is TGTGCCAGCCGTGGGGGTTTACGCAATGAGCAGTTCTTC.

This chain links TRBV25-1 with TRBJ1-4; D gene unclear. Germline V gene sequence: CDR1 MGHDK, CDR2 SYGVNS. V was pared by 1 base and J by 10 bases, with 10 bases between. The CDR3 totals 13 residues. The CDR3 DNA is TGTGCCAGCAGTGAATCCCCTGTCGGAAAACTGTTTTTT. This encodes CASSESPVGKLFF.